These 24 T cell receptor beta chains share one sample of origin, sequenced in a study of blood T cell repertoires in COVID-19. Using immunoSEQ multiplex PCR, the repertoire was profiled, and TCRdb retains in-frame clones only, with some absent. This sample has roughly 40,000 clones; 82% occur once, and the top ten carry more than 12%. Material for sequencing was peripheral blood. Source of these receptors: a human donor in a cohort sampled during active COVID-19.

V gene TRBV7-8 combines with J gene TRBJ2-7; tentatively, D is TRBD2 (5 bases). Germline V lookup: CDR1 SGHVS, CDR2 FQNEAQ. The CDR3 contains 17 residues. The ends were cut back, 1 base at V and 4 bases at J, with 20 bases in the middle. The DNA for the CDR3 is TGTGCCAGCAGCTTAGGGTCGATTCGGACTGGCGAGTACGAGCAGTACTTC. This translates into CASSLGSIRTGEYEQYF.

The chain carries TRBV25-1 and TRBJ1-1; 11 bases fit TRBD1. The CDR3 contains 15 residues. Trimming at V came to 2 bases and at J to 6 bases, leaving 5 bases not matched to a gene. CDR1 is MGHDK and CDR2 is SYGVNS in the germline V gene. Here the CDR3 reads CASSEPGQGAAEAFF. The CDR3 region has the DNA TGTGCCAGCAGTGAACCCGGACAGGGGGCCGCTGAAGCTTTCTTT.

The J gene is TRBJ2-7, the V gene TRBV28; 8 positions match TRBD2. Germline V gives CDR1 MDHEN, CDR2 SYDVKM. Trimming removed 5 bases from V and 1 base from J; junction bases left unmatched: 10. This CDR3 region has 16 residues. The CDR3 here is CASSVMGLGGSYEQYF. CDR3 DNA sequence: TGTGCCAGCAGTGTAATGGGACTAGGGGGATCCTACGAGCAGTACTTC.

The V gene is TRBV30, the J gene TRBJ2-7; D gene uncertain. This CDR3 has 11 residues. V lost 3 bases, J lost 3 bases, and 6 bases lay in between. Germline CDR1 and CDR2: GTSNPN and SVGIG (reference sequence). Written as DNA, the CDR3 is TGTGCCTGGAGCAACTTCTACGAGCAGTACTTC. Amino acid sequence: CAWSNFYEQYF.

This chain uses TRBV7-9 with TRBJ1-6; possibly TRBD1 for D (5 bases). This CDR3 is 16 amino acids long. V lost 5 bases, J lost 1 base, and 12 bases lay in between. CDR1 is SEHNR and CDR2 is FQNEAQ in the germline V gene (reference sequence). The CDR3 here is CASSRGGSSYNSPLHF. The CDR3 DNA follows: TGTGCCAGCAGCCGGGGGGGGAGTTCCTATAATTCACCCCTCCACTTT.

CDR3: CASSYSTGFNNEQFF. The CDR3, as DNA: TGTGCCAGCAGTTACTCGACAGGTTTCAACAATGAGCAGTTCTTC. The chain joins TRBV6-5 to TRBJ2-1; possible D gene TRBD1, 6 bases. Per the germline V gene, CDR1 is MNHEY and CDR2 is SVGAGI. CDR3 length: 15 amino acids. V was pared by 0 bases and J by 5 bases, with 11 bases between.

The rearrangement uses TRBV6-5 and TRBJ2-5; the D gene is possibly TRBD1 (5 bases). This CDR3 has 15 residues. Germline lookup yields CDR1 MNHEY and CDR2 SVGAGI. The V and J ends lost 5 bases and 4 bases respectively, with 17 bases between them. The CDR3: CASSRGSGLGETQYF. The CDR3 coding sequence is TGTGCCAGCAGTAGGGGATCAGGGCTGGGAGAGACCCAGTACTTC.

The rearrangement uses TRBV7-6 and TRBJ2-7; a possible D gene is TRBD2 (6 bases). Deletions cut 0 bases from V and 6 bases from J, with 12 bases between. This CDR3 contains 14 residues. Germline V gene sequence: CDR1 SGHVS, CDR2 FNYEAQ. The DNA for the CDR3 is TGTGCCAGCAGCTTAGCGGAGGGAAACGCCGAGCAGTACTTC. Encoded protein: CASSLAEGNAEQYF.

The sample holds a few counts of this clone. V usage is TRBV5-1 and J usage is TRBJ1-4; D gene unclear. V gave up 0 bases and J gave up 7 bases, with 10 bases separating them. The CDR3 extends over 14 amino acids. Per germline, CDR1 SGHRS and CDR2 YFSETQ. The CDR3 nucleotides read TGCGCCAGCAGCTTGGCCGGGAACACTGAAAAACTGTTTTTT. Protein product: CASSLAGNTEKLFF. The entire variable domain, with the rest obtained from reference TRBV5-1 and TRBJ1-4, is as follows: KAGVTQTPRYLIKTRGQQVTLSCSPISGHRSVSWYQQTPGQGLQFLFEYFSETQRNKGNFPGRFSGRQFSNSRSEMNVSTLELGDSALYLCASSLAGNTEKLFFGSGTQLSVL.

V is TRBV10-2 and J is TRBJ2-2; 7 bases agree with TRBD2. This CDR3 is built from 14 residues. V gave up 6 bases and J gave up 6 bases; unmatched junction bases: 7. CDR1 is WSHSY, CDR2 SAAADI, per germline. This CDR3 reads CASRREGQPGELFF. The CDR3 nucleotides are TGCGCCAGCAGAAGGGAGGGGCAACCCGGGGAGCTGTTTTTT.

CDR3 protein: CASSWAGRSYTF. CDR3 nucleotide sequence: TGCGCCAGCAGCTGGGCAGGGAGGTCCTACACCTTC. V is TRBV5-1 and J is TRBJ1-2; maybe TRBD1 (5 bases). This CDR3 region has 12 residues. Trimming took off 3 bases at V and 10 bases at J, with 13 bases between the two ends. CDR1 and CDR2 from the germline V gene are SGHRS and YFSETQ.

The CDR3 loop is CASSGIDSGRGETQYF. The CDR3 DNA reads as TGTGCCAGTAGTGGTATAGATAGCGGGAGAGGAGAGACCCAGTACTTC. The V gene is TRBV19, the J gene TRBJ2-5; 9 bases line up with TRBD2. Germline V CDR1 and CDR2: LNHDA, SQIVND (reference sequence). V dropped 5 bases and J dropped 4; count of bases not matched to a gene: 11. The CDR3 is 16 amino acids.

The V gene is TRBV10-1, the J gene TRBJ2-5, with TRBD1 matching over 9 bases. The ends lost 3 bases at V and 5 bases at J; junction bases unmatched: 7. Germline V lookup: CDR1 WNHNN, CDR2 SYGVQD (reference sequence). The CDR3 length is 15 residues. CDR3 coding DNA: TGCGCCAGCAGTGATGCGACAGGGGGTGGCGAGACCCAGTACTTC. It codes for CASSDATGGGETQYF.

The gene calls are TRBV29-1 and TRBJ2-1; 10 bases are a match to TRBD2. V trimming: 5 bases; J trimming: 2 bases; junction bases outside the gene matches: 9. The germline CDR1 and CDR2 sequences are SQVTM and ANQGSEA. The CDR3 runs 16 residues. The CDR3 protein is CSVRLAGGGAYNEQFF. The DNA of the CDR3 is TGCAGCGTTAGATTAGCGGGAGGAGGGGCCTACAATGAGCAGTTCTTC.

The V gene is TRBV6-5, the J gene TRBJ2-3; D remains unclear. The CDR3 runs 12 residues. Trimming removed 4 bases at V and 2 bases at J, with 4 bases between. Germline V gives CDR1 MNHEY, CDR2 SVGAGI. Here the CDR3 reads CASSSFTDTQYF. CDR3 in DNA: TGTGCCAGCAGTTCTTTCACAGATACGCAGTATTTT.

The chain combines TRBV30 with TRBJ2-3, with 8 bases lining up with TRBD2. The V segment lost 4 bases and the J segment 3 bases; nucleotides outside the gene matches: 12. Germline values: CDR1 GTSNPN, CDR2 SVGIG (reference sequence). This CDR3 has 16 amino acids. CDR3 bases: TGTGCCTGGAAATCCCCCCTAGCGGGTCGGACAGATACGCAGTATTTT. Its translation is CAWKSPLAGRTDTQYF.

This clone is a singleton in its sample. The chain recombines TRBV29-1 with TRBJ2-7; 7 bases align to TRBD2. Trimming took 4 bases from V and 3 from J; bases not matched to a gene: 6. This CDR3 region has 13 residues. Germline V gives CDR1 SQVTM, CDR2 ANQGSEA. CDR3 in amino acids: CSVGEGGDYEQYF. For the CDR3, the DNA is TGCAGCGTTGGGGAGGGCGGAGACTACGAGCAGTACTTC.

The chain is built from TRBV3-1 (or the pseudogene TRBV3-2) and TRBJ2-5, with a weak D call TRBD2 (5 bases). Trimming took 1 base from V and 3 from J, leaving 12 bases between them. The CDR3 consists of 15 residues. CDR1 is LGHDT, CDR2 YNNKEL, per germline (reference sequence). CDR3 protein: CASSQGVNSEETQYF. The CDR3 DNA sequence: TGTGCCAGCAGCCAAGGGGTCAATAGCGAAGAGACCCAGTACTTC.

V is TRBV28 and J is TRBJ2-7; 8 positions agree with TRBD1. The CDR3 length is 19 residues. The V segment lost 2 bases and the J segment 2 bases; nucleotides outside the gene matches: 17. Germline lookup yields CDR1 MDHEN and CDR2 SYDVKM. CDR3 protein: CASSLGPRTGTIYPYEQYF. In nucleotides, the CDR3 is TGTGCCAGCAGTTTAGGACCCCGGACAGGGACAATATACCCCTACGAGCAGTACTTC.

The V and J genes are TRBV7-3 and TRBJ2-3, with 11 bases identical to TRBD1. With 5 bases clipped from V and 0 bases from J, the junction kept 7 bases outside the gene matches. Germline V gene lookup returns CDR1 SGHTA and CDR2 FQGTGA. The CDR3 is made up of 17 amino acids. The CDR3 loop is CASSLGQGVASTDTQYF. The CDR3 DNA reads TGTGCCAGCAGCCTGGGACAGGGGGTCGCTAGCACAGATACGCAGTATTTT. Drawing the rest from reference TRBV7-3 and TRBJ2-3, the complete variable domain is GAGVSQTPSNKVTEKGKYVELRCDPISGHTALYWYRQSLGQGPEFLIYFQGTGAADDSGLPNDRFFAVRPEGSVSTLKIQRTERGDSAVYLCASSLGQGVASTDTQYFGPGTRLTVL.

The chain couples TRBV5-6 to TRBJ2-1, with D perhaps matching TRBD2 (5 bases). The CDR3 extends over 11 amino acids. V lost 4 bases and J lost 10, with 9 bases in between. Looked up from germline, CDR1 is SGHDT and CDR2 is YYEEEE. CDR3 amino acids: CASSTEREQFF. For the CDR3, the DNA is TGTGCCAGCAGCACCGAGCGGGAGCAGTTCTTC.

This sequence joins TRBV2 and TRBJ1-6; 8 bases are shared with TRBD1. The CDR3 is 15 amino acids. Germline V gene sequence: CDR1 SNHLY, CDR2 FYNNEI. V lost 4 bases and J lost 8; bases outside the gene matches: 7. CDR3 nucleotide sequence: TGTGCCAGCAGTGGCGACAGGGGTAACCATTCACCCCTCCACTTT. This gives the protein CASSGDRGNHSPLHF. The whole variable domain, filled in from reference TRBV2 and TRBJ1-6, reads EPEVTQTPSHQVTQMGQEVILRCVPISNHLYFYWYRQILGQKVEFLVSFYNNEISEKSEIFDDQFSVERPDGSNFTLKIRSTKLEDSAMYFCASSGDRGNHSPLHFGNGTRLTVT.

The rearrangement links TRBV28 to TRBJ2-7; a possible D gene is TRBD2 (6 bases). The CDR3 sequence is 15 residues long. Germline V CDR1 and CDR2: MDHEN, SYDVKM. Trimming took 6 bases from V and 0 from J, leaving 15 bases between them. CDR3 nucleotides: TGTGCCAGCAGCCACTGGGGGGACTCCTCCTACGAGCAGTACTTC. Translation: CASSHWGDSSYEQYF.

V usage is TRBV6-5 and J usage is TRBJ1-6; tentative D call: TRBD1 (6 bases). CDR3 length equals 15 residues. Trimming pared 7 bases from V and 7 bases from J, leaving 17 bases between. Germline V gene sequence: CDR1 MNHEY, CDR2 SVGAGI. The CDR3 nucleotides read TGTGCCAGCACATACTCGGGGGCGCTGAATTCACCCCTCCACTTT. Translating gives CASTYSGALNSPLHF.